The 23 T cell receptor beta chains below come from one sample, sequenced in a study of early T cells in non-severe SARS-CoV-2 infection. TCRdb called the 5' RACE reads again in MiXCR, with one record for every CDR3 protein. The repertoire consists of about 60,000 distinct CDR3 sequences, with roughly 13% occurring once and the leading ten covering 4.8%. Sequenced input: whole blood. The receptors originated from an adult who was a healthcare worker with PCR-confirmed SARS-CoV-2 infection or an uninfected control (not recorded which).

In its sample, this clonotype was seen many times. This chain connects TRBV4-1 to TRBJ1-2; maybe TRBD1 (5 bases). V lost 0 bases and J 6 bases, leaving 17 bases between the germline ends. Germline V gene sequence: CDR1 MGHRA, CDR2 YSYEKL. The CDR3 has 16 residues. CDR3 residues: CASSQDLAGVLDGYTF. The CDR3 nucleotides are TGCGCCAGCAGCCAAGATCTCGCGGGGGTCTTGGATGGCTACACCTTC.

This clonotype has ten or more counts. The CDR3 coding sequence is TGTGCCAGCAGCGAGGAGGCGGGAGGAGACACCGGGGAGCTGTTTTTT. Translated, it gives CASSEEAGGDTGELFF. V usage is TRBV7-9 and J usage is TRBJ2-2; TRBD2 matches at 8 bases. This CDR3 contains 16 residues. V was pared by 5 bases and J by 3 bases, with 8 bases of the junction left unmatched. Germline V gene data show CDR1 as SEHNR and CDR2 as FQNEAQ (reference sequence).

This clonotype was recorded many times. The chain has TRBV30 and TRBJ2-7; TRBD2 agrees at 11 bases. CDR3 length equals 14 residues. Per the germline V gene, CDR1 is GTSNPN and CDR2 is SVGIG (reference sequence). The V segment lost 3 bases and the J segment 2 bases; nucleotides outside the gene matches: 3. CDR3 DNA sequence: TGTGCCTGGAGGGAACTAGCGGGAGCCTACGAGCAGTACTTC. This gives the protein CAWRELAGAYEQYF.

The chain employs TRBV5-5 and TRBJ2-1, with D unresolved. The CDR3 length is 17 residues. Germline CDR1 SGHKS, CDR2 YYEKEE (reference sequence). V lost 5 bases to trimming and J lost 0 bases, with 18 bases between them. Here the CDR3 reads CASSSDWRPSSYNEQFF. Written as DNA, the CDR3 is TGTGCCAGCAGTTCCGACTGGAGACCGAGCTCCTACAATGAGCAGTTCTTC.

This clonotype was detected many times. The V gene is TRBV7-6, the J gene TRBJ1-4; no definite D call. The germline gives CDR1 SGHVS, CDR2 FNYEAQ. The CDR3 extends over 15 amino acids. The V gene lost 1 base and the J gene lost 3 bases, with 9 bases spanning the gap. CDR3 nucleotides: TGTGCCAGCAGCTTAGAACCCATGGCTAATGAAAAACTGTTTTTT. It specifies CASSLEPMANEKLFF.

This clonotype occurred a few times. The chain joins TRBV5-5 to TRBJ2-7; 9 nucleotides agree with TRBD1. V lost 4 bases to trimming and J lost 6 bases; unmatched junction nucleotides: 8. The CDR3 covers 14 residues. Looked up from germline, CDR1 is SGHKS and CDR2 is YYEKEE (reference sequence). The CDR3 bases are TGTGCCAGCAGCCTGGGACAGGGTCCCCGCGAGCAGTACTTC. As protein: CASSLGQGPREQYF.

The table lists this clonotype with a few counts. This chain uses TRBV7-9 with TRBJ2-3, with 9 bases that match TRBD2. Germline V lookup: CDR1 SEHNR, CDR2 FQNEAQ (reference sequence). The ends lost 3 bases at V and 6 bases at J; junction bases unmatched: 10. The CDR3 sequence is 16 residues long. CDR3 bases: TGTGCCAGCAGCTTTCCCCTCCTAGCGGGATCGGATACGCAGTATTTT. Translating gives CASSFPLLAGSDTQYF.

This chain connects TRBV12-3 or TRBV12-4 to TRBJ2-2; 11 nucleotides agree with TRBD1. The J segment lost 7 bases and the V segment lost 6 bases, leaving 4 bases of the junction unmatched. This CDR3 region has 14 residues. CDR3 in DNA: TGTGCCAGCAGCTCGGACAGGGGGCTCGGGGAGCTGTTTTTT. It specifies CASSSDRGLGELFF.

This clonotype came up many times. The chain joins TRBV21-1 to TRBJ2-7; no DNA check was done on the table's D call, TRBD2. TRBV21-1 is noted as a pseudogene. The CDR3 is 14 amino acids. As DNA, the CDR3 is TGTGCCAGCAGCAAAAAGAGGGTTTCCTACGAGCAGTACTTC. Translated: CASSKKRVSYEQYF.

The table lists this clonotype with a few counts. Being one base from a much bigger clone, this may be a read error. The rearrangement links TRBV4-1 to TRBJ1-5; D unclear. The CDR3 extends over 13 amino acids. Germline V gene data show CDR1 as MGHRA and CDR2 as YSYEKL. CDR3 sequence (DNA): TGCACCAGCAGCCAAGTTATCAATCAGCCCCAGCATTTT. Translation gives CTSSQVINQPQHF.

The table lists this clonotype with many counts. This chain links TRBV2 with TRBJ1-2; a weak D match, TRBD1 (6 bases). CDR3 length: 13 residues. The germline CDR1 and CDR2 sequences are SNHLY and FYNNEI. V lost 5 bases and J 4 bases, leaving 11 bases between the germline ends. The CDR3 DNA sequence: TGTGCCAGCAGTATGCAGGGGAGCTATGGCTACACCTTC. This codes for CASSMQGSYGYTF.

In its sample, this clonotype was seen many times. The chain joins TRBV12-3 or TRBV12-4 to TRBJ2-7; D is possibly TRBD2 (6 bases). The V end lost 5 bases, the J end lost 3 bases, and 14 bases lay between the germline ends. There are 14 residues in the CDR3. CDR3 sequence (DNA): TGTGCCAGCAGTAGGTCGGGAGAGAGCTACGAGCAGTACTTC. Its translation is CASSRSGESYEQYF.

This clonotype has just a few counts. The gene calls are TRBV12-3 or TRBV12-4 and TRBJ2-2; no definite D call. This CDR3 contains 13 residues. Trimming took 5 bases from V and 5 from J, leaving 9 bases between them. In DNA, the CDR3 is TGTGCCAGCAGTCCTGGGGAAACCGGGGAGCTGTTTTTT. As protein: CASSPGETGELFF.

This clonotype was counted at least ten times. The chain combines TRBV6-6 with TRBJ1-2; 7 bases are a match to TRBD1. With 6 bases clipped from V and 4 bases from J, the junction kept 5 bases outside the gene matches. The CDR3 is 13 amino acids. CDR1 is MNHNY, CDR2 SVGAGI, per germline (reference sequence). CDR3 amino acids: CASSSTGSYGYTF. For the CDR3, the DNA is TGTGCCAGCAGCTCGACAGGGTCCTATGGCTACACCTTC.

This clonotype was seen only a few times. The chain carries TRBV20-1 and TRBJ1-3; D unresolved. From germline, CDR1 is DFQATT and CDR2 SNEGSKA (reference sequence). The CDR3 is 12 residues long. Trimming cost V 6 bases and J 4 bases, with 10 bases left between them. The CDR3 loop is CSAPDSGNTIYF. For the CDR3, the DNA is TGCAGTGCCCCCGATTCGGGAAACACCATATATTTT.

This sequence joins TRBV29-1 and TRBJ1-5; unclear D gene. The CDR3 has 13 amino acids. V shed 1 base and J shed 0 bases, with 4 bases lying between them. Germline assignment: CDR1 SQVTM and CDR2 ANQGSEA. CDR3 protein: CSVEAGSNQPQHF. CDR3 DNA: TGCAGCGTTGAAGCTGGTAGCAATCAGCCCCAGCATTTT.

The J gene is TRBJ1-5, the V gene TRBV3-1; D ambiguous. V was trimmed by 0 bases and J by 7 bases, leaving 7 bases between them. Germline assignment: CDR1 LGHDT and CDR2 YNNKEL (reference sequence). The CDR3 consists of 13 residues. The CDR3 here is CASSQDLAQPQHF. DNA for the CDR3: TGTGCCAGCAGCCAAGATCTGGCCCAGCCCCAGCATTTT.

V usage is TRBV5-8 and J usage is TRBJ2-3; D uncertain. V gave up 0 bases and J gave up 0 bases, with 2 bases separating them. The CDR3 is 13 amino acids. CDR1 and CDR2 (germline): SGHTS, YDEGEE. The CDR3 sequence: CASSLASTDTQYF. CDR3 in DNA: TGTGCCAGCAGCTTGGCCAGCACAGATACGCAGTATTTT.

The rearrangement uses TRBV3-1 and TRBJ1-2; unclear D gene. Trimming pared 4 bases from V and 7 bases from J, leaving 13 bases between. Germline V CDR1 and CDR2: LGHDT, YNNKEL (reference sequence). This CDR3 is built from 13 residues. The CDR3 here is CASSPAQLVGYTF. CDR3 bases: TGTGCCAGCAGCCCCGCACAACTGGTTGGCTACACCTTC.

This clonotype was picked up a small number of times. The chain couples TRBV28 to TRBJ1-2; 9 nucleotides align to TRBD1. This CDR3 has 15 residues. Trimming cost V 6 bases and J 5 bases; bases outside gene matches: 10. Per the germline V gene, CDR1 is MDHEN and CDR2 is SYDVKM. The CDR3 spells CASSWTGAPRYGYTF. In nucleotides, the CDR3 is TGTGCCAGCAGCTGGACAGGGGCCCCAAGATATGGCTACACCTTC.

This clonotype has only a few counts. J is TRBJ2-1 and V is TRBV7-6; D unclear. V lost 5 bases and J 0 bases, leaving 11 bases between the germline ends. This CDR3 is built from 15 residues. Germline loops: CDR1 SGHVS, CDR2 FNYEAQ. Here the CDR3 reads CASSATSDSYNEQFF. Here the CDR3 DNA reads TGTGCCAGCAGCGCAACATCCGACTCCTACAATGAGCAGTTCTTC.

The CDR3 reads CSARGGINTGELFF. CDR3 nucleotide sequence: TGCAGTGCTAGAGGCGGGATAAACACCGGGGAGCTGTTTTTT. The chain uses TRBV20-1 and TRBJ2-2, with D possibly TRBD2 on 6 matching bases. CDR3 length equals 14 residues. Germline values: CDR1 DFQATT, CDR2 SNEGSKA (reference sequence). Trimming took off 1 base at V and 2 bases at J, with 8 bases between the two ends.

V and J are TRBV9 and TRBJ1-5, with a possible D match to TRBD1 (5 bases). The length of the CDR3 is 15 residues. CDR1 SGDLS and CDR2 YYNGEE come from the germline V gene. The V end lost 0 bases, the J end lost 3 bases, and 10 bases lay between the germline ends. The CDR3 nucleotides are TGTGCCAGCAGCGTAGAGGGACGACCCAATCAGCCCCAGCATTTT. Amino acids: CASSVEGRPNQPQHF.